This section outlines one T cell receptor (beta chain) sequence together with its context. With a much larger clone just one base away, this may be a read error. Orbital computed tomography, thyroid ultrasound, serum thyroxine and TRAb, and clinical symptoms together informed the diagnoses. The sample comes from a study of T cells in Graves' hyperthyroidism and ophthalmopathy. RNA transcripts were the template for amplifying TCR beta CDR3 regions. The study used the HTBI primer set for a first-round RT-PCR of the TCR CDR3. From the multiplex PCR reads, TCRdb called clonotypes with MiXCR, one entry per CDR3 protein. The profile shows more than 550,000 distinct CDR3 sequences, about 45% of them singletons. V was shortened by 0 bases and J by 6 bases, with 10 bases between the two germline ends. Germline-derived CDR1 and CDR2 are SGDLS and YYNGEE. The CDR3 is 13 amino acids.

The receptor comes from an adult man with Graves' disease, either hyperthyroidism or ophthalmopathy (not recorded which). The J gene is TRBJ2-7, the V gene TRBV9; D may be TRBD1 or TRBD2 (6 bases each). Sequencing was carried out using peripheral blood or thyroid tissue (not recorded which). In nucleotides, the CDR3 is TGTGCCAGCAGCGTAGCGGGGGCGGGCGAGCAGTACTTC. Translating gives CASSVAGAGEQYF.